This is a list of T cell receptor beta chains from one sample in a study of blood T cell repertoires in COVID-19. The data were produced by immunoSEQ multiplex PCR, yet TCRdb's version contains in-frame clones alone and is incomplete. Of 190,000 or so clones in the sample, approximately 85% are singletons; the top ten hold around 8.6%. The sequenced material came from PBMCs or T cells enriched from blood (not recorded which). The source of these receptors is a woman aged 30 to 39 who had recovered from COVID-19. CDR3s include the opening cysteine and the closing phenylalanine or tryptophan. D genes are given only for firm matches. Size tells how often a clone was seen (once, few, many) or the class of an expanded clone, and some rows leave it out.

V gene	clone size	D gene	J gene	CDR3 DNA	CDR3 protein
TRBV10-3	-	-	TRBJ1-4	TGTGCCATCAGTGAGTTTAGCGCAACTAATGAAAAACTGTTTTTT	CAISEFSATNEKLFF
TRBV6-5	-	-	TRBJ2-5	TGTGCCAGCAGACCGGAGTACCAAGAGACCCAGTACTTC	CASRPEYQETQYF
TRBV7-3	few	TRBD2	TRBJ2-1	TGTGCCAGCAGCTCGCGCGTAGCGGGAGGCTCCTACAATGAGCAGTTCTTC	CASSSRVAGGSYNEQFF
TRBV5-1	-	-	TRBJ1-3	TGCGCCAGCAGCGCGTCCGGGGACACCATATATTTT	CASSASGDTIYF
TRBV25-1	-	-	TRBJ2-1	TGTGCCAGCAGTCCCCGATCCATGGGCGCTACGAATGAGCAGTTCTTC	CASSPRSMGATNEQFF
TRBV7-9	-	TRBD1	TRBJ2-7	TGTGCCAGCCAACCCCGGGACAGGGTAAACGAGCAGTACTTC	CASQPRDRVNEQYF
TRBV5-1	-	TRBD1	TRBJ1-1	TGCGCCAGCAGCTTGAGTCACAGGGGGCTGAGCACTGAAGCTTTCTTT	CASSLSHRGLSTEAFF
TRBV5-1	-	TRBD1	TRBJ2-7	TGCGCCAGCAGCGAAGACAGGGCCTCCTACGAGCAGTACTTC	CASSEDRASYEQYF
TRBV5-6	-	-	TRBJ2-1	TGTGCCAGCAGCTCTGACGGGAGAGGCAATGAGCAGTTCTTC	CASSSDGRGNEQFF
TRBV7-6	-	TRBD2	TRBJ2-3	TGTGCCAGCAGCTTAGCCGGGGGGGATACGCAGTATTTT	CASSLAGGDTQYF
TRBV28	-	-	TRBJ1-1	TGTGCCAGCAGTTCCCCTTCGACAATCTCGAACACTGAAGCTTTCTTT	CASSSPSTISNTEAFF
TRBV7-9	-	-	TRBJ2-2	TGTGCCAGCAGCCCAAGACAGGCCGGTACCGGGGAGCTGTTTTTT	CASSPRQAGTGELFF
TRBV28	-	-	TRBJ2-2	TGTGCCAGCAGTCCGGACAGCCATAGGGCCGGGGAGCTGTTTTTT	CASSPDSHRAGELFF
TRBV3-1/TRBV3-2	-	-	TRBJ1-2	TGTGCCAGCAGCCAACAGGGCAACTATGGCTACACCTTC	CASSQQGNYGYTF
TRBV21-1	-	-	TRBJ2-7	TGTGCCAGAGGATGCACCTGGCGGGTACGCCCCTACGAGCAGTACTTC	CARGCTWRVRPYEQYF
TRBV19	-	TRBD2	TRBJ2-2	TGTGCCAGGACATCGTTTAAGGTGACTAGCGGGAGGGAGAACACCGGGGAGCTGTTTTTT	CARTSFKVTSGRENTGELFF
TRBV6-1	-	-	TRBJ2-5	TGTGCCAGCAGTGAGTGGGAGGAAGAGACCCAGTACTTC	CASSEWEEETQYF
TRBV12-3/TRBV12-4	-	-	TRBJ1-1	TGTGCCAGCAGTTTCGAGAGTAGCACTGAAGCTTTCTTT	CASSFESSTEAFF
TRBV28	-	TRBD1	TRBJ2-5	TGTGCCAGTAAAATGGACAGGGTCCGAGAGACCCAGTACTTC	CASKMDRVRETQYF
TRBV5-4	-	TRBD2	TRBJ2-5	TGTGCCAGCAGCTCCCGGACTAGCTTGGAAGAGACCCAGTACTTC	CASSSRTSLEETQYF
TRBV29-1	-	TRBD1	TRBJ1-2	TGCAGCGCGTACAACGGGACAGGGGTGGGTGGCTACACCTTC	CSAYNGTGVGGYTF
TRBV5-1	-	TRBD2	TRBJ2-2	TGCGCCAGCAGCTTGGAAACTAGCGGAGCGAACACCGGGGAGCTGTTTTTT	CASSLETSGANTGELFF